This is a list of T cell receptor beta chains from one sample in a study of regulatory T cells in long-lasting Graves disease. TCRdb analysed the multiplex PCR reads with MiXCR anew, one entry per CDR3 protein. Counted here are approximately 490,000 distinct CDR3 sequences, 16% occurring once; the ten biggest clones make up 12%. The same sample was also used in a study of T cells in Graves' hyperthyroidism and ophthalmopathy.

This material consisted of peripheral blood mononuclear cells (PBMCs), taken at new diagnosis, from a patient treated with antithyroid drugs. The receptors originated from a man in his forties with Graves disease. Each CDR3 is given with its conserved first and last residue. Each record gives: D gene, J gene, clone size, V gene, CDR3 DNA, CDR3 protein. D genes are given only for firm matches. Not all rows give a size; the values are once, few, many and, for expanded clones, a class.

>TRBD2|TRBJ2-1|few|TRBV29-1
TGCAGCGTTAACGGGGGGATTGGATACAATGAGCAGTTCTTC
CSVNGGIGYNEQFF
>.|TRBJ1-3|.|TRBV6-9
TGTGCCAGCAGTTACGTCTCGGGTTTTGGAAACACCATATATTTT
CASSYVSGFGNTIYF
>TRBD1|TRBJ2-5|many|TRBV11-1
TGTGCCAGCAGCTTATGGGAAGGGGGCAGGGAGACCCAGTACTTC
CASSLWEGGRETQYF
>.|TRBJ2-1|many|TRBV12-3/TRBV12-4
TGTGCCAGCAGTTTGACGGAAACCCCATACAATGAGCAGTTCTTC
CASSLTETPYNEQFF
>TRBD1|TRBJ2-5|many|TRBV28
TGTGCCAGCAGTTTATTCAGGGGGCGGGAGACCCAGTACTTC
CASSLFRGRETQYF
>TRBD1|TRBJ2-3|.|TRBV7-8
TGTGCCAGCAGCCCCGGGACAGGGGGCGGCACAGATACGCAGTATTTT
CASSPGTGGGTDTQYF
>TRBD2|TRBJ2-7|many|TRBV20-1
TGCAGTGCCCCGGGACTAGCTCCCGAGCAGTACTTC
CSAPGLAPEQYF
>TRBD2|TRBJ2-1|.|TRBV20-1
TGCAGTGCTAGAGTAGCGGGAGGCTCCTACAATGAGCAGTTCTTC
CSARVAGGSYNEQFF
>.|TRBJ1-5|few|TRBV5-1
TGCGCCAGCAGCTTGGCCGGGGGAAGTGGTCAGCCCCAGCATTTT
CASSLAGGSGQPQHF
>.|TRBJ1-1|many|TRBV2
TGTGCCAGCAGTGTTGATATGAACACTGAAGCTTTCTTT
CASSVDMNTEAFF
>TRBD2|TRBJ2-7|few|TRBV5-1
TGCGCCAGCAGCTTGGAGGTATTCGGCGGGAGCGGCGAGCAGTACTTC
CASSLEVFGGSGEQYF
>.|TRBJ1-2|many|TRBV11-2
TGTGCCAGCAGCTTAGGCGCAGGCTATGGCTACACCTTC
CASSLGAGYGYTF
>TRBD2|TRBJ2-3|many|TRBV27
TGTGCCAGCAGTTTAAGTAGCGGGGCCATTGATACGCAGTATTTT
CASSLSSGAIDTQYF
>.|TRBJ1-2|many|TRBV3-1
TGTGCCAGCAGCCAAGACATCTATGGCTACACCTTC
CASSQDIYGYTF
>TRBD2|TRBJ2-5|.|TRBV5-4
TGCGCCAGCAGCCACCCGCGGCTAGCGGGACAAGAGACCCAGTACTTC
CASSHPRLAGQETQYF
>.|TRBJ2-2|many|TRBV27
TGTGCCAGCAGTTTTATTCCAGGAATGAACACCGGGGAGCTGTTTTTT
CASSFIPGMNTGELFF
>.|TRBJ2-3|.|TRBV12-3/TRBV12-4
TGTGCCAGCAGGGATACCGGGACTTACACAGATACGCAGTATTTT
CASRDTGTYTDTQYF
>.|TRBJ2-1|.|TRBV6-5
TGTGCCAGCAGTTACGGGGGGCCCTACAATGAGCAGTTCTTC
CASSYGGPYNEQFF
>.|TRBJ2-5|many|TRBV11-2
TGTGCCAGCAGCTTAGCCTGGACAGTCCAAGAGACCCAGTACTTC
CASSLAWTVQETQYF
>.|TRBJ2-2|many|TRBV11-2
TGTGCCAGCAGCCCGGGGCTTTGGGACACCGGGGAGCTGTTTTTT
CASSPGLWDTGELFF
>.|TRBJ2-1|.|TRBV19
TGTGCCAGTAACCAGTGGGGGAATCCTGTCTACAATGAGCAGTTCTTC
CASNQWGNPVYNEQFF
>TRBD2|TRBJ2-1|.|TRBV30
TGTGCCTGGAGTACCGGACTAGCGGGAGACAATGAGCAGTTCTTC
CAWSTGLAGDNEQFF
>.|TRBJ2-6|.|TRBV29-1
TGCAGCGTTGAGGGGGCGTCAGATGGGGCCAACGTCCTGACTTTC
CSVEGASDGANVLTF
>TRBD2|TRBJ2-7|many|TRBV5-1
TGTGCCAGCAGCTTCGGAGCGGGAGCGGGCGAGCAGTACTTC
CASSFGAGAGEQYF
>.|TRBJ2-7|many|TRBV3-1
TGTGCCAGCAGCCAAGTTTCGGGACGGAACTCCTACGAGCAGTACTTC
CASSQVSGRNSYEQYF
>.|TRBJ1-2|.|TRBV5-1
TGCGCCAGCAGCTTGGGGGCAGGGAGTAACTATGGCTACACCTTC
CASSLGAGSNYGYTF
>.|TRBJ1-4|.|TRBV7-9
TGTGCCAGCAGCTTAGACTCTGGGGCCCGGGGTGGGAAACTGTTTTTT
CASSLDSGARGGKLFF